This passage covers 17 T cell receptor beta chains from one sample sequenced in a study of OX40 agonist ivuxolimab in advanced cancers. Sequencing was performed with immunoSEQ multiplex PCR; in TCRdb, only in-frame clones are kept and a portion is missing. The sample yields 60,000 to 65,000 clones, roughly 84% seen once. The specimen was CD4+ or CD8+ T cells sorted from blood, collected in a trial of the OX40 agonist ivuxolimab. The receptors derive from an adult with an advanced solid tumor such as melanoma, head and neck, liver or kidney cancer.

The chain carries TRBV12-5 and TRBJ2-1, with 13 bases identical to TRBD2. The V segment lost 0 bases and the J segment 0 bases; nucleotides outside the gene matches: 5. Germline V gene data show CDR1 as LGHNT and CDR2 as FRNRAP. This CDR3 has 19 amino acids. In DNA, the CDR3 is TGTGCTAGTGGTTTGGTAGCCGGGACTAGCGGGACCTCCTACAATGAGCAGTTCTTC. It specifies CASGLVAGTSGTSYNEQFF.

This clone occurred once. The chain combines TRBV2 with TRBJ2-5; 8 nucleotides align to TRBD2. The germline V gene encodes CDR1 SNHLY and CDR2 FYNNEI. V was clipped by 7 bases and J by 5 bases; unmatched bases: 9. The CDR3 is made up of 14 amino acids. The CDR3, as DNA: TGTGCCAGCAATACTGGACTAGCCCGGGAGACCCAGTACTTC. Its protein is CASNTGLARETQYF.

The CDR3 spells CASRGWGDEKLFF. The CDR3 nucleotides are TGTGCCAGCAGGGGGTGGGGAGATGAAAAACTGTTTTTT. The V call is TRBV27, the J call TRBJ1-4; D remains unclear. The CDR3 covers 13 residues. Germline lookup yields CDR1 MNHEY and CDR2 SMNVEV (reference sequence). The V end lost 6 bases, the J end lost 6 bases, and 11 bases lay between the germline ends.

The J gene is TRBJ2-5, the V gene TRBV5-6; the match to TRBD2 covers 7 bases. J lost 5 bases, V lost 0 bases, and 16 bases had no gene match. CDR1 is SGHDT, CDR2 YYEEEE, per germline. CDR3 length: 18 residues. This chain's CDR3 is CASSLAGSGDPSGETQYF. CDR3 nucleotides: TGTGCCAGCAGCTTGGCCGGGAGCGGGGACCCCTCCGGGGAGACCCAGTACTTC.

CDR3 coding DNA: TGTGCCAGCAGCCCCCAGCCCGGGACAGGGGGCTTTAATCCTTTTTCACCCCTCCACTTT. This gives the protein CASSPQPGTGGFNPFSPLHF. The chain employs TRBV21-1 and TRBJ1-6; the table names TRBD1, a call not compared with the DNA. TRBV21-1 has pseudogene status. This CDR3 has 20 amino acids.

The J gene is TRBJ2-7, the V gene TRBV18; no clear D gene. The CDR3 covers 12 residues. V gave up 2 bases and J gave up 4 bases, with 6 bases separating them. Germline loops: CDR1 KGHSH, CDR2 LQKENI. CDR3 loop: CASSPLGYEQYF. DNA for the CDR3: TGTGCCAGCTCACCATTGGGATACGAGCAGTACTTC.

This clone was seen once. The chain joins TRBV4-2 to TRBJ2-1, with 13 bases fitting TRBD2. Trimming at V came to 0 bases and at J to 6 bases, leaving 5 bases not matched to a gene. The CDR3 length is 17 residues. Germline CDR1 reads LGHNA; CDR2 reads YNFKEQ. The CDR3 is CASSQDRGLAGANEQFF. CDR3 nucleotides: TGTGCCAGCAGCCAAGATCGTGGACTAGCGGGGGCCAATGAGCAGTTCTTC.

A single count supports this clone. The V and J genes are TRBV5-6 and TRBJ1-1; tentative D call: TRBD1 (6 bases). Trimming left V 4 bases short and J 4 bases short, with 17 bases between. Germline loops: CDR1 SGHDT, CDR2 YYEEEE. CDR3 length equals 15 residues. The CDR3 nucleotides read TGTGCCAGCAGCGACCGGACAGTCCGGACCACTGAAGCTTTCTTT. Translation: CASSDRTVRTTEAFF.

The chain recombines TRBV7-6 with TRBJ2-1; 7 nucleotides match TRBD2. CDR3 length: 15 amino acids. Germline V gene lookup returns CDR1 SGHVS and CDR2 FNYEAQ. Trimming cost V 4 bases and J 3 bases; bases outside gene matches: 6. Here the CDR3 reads CASSSGGEDYNEQFF. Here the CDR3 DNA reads TGTGCCAGCAGCTCTGGGGGGGAGGACTACAATGAGCAGTTCTTC.

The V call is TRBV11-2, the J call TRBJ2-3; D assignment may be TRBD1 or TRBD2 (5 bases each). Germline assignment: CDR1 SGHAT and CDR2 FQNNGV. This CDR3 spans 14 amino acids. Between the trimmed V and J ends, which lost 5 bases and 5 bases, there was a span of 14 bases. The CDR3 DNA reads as TGTGCCAGCAGCCGGGGCTCGAGGGGAGATACGCAGTATTTT. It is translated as CASSRGSRGDTQYF.

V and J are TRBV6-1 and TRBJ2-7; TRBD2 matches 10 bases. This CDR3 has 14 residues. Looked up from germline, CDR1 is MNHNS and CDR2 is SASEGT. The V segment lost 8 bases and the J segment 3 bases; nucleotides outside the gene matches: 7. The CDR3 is CASARSGGGYEQYF. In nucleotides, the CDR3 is TGTGCCAGCGCAAGGAGCGGGGGGGGCTACGAGCAGTACTTC.

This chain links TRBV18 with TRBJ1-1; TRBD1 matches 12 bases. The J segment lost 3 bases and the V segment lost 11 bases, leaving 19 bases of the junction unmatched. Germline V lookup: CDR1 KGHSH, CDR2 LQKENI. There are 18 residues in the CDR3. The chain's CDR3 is CALSQGQGAFSEDTEAFF. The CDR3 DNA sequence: TGTGCCCTGAGCCAGGGACAGGGGGCGTTCAGTGAAGACACTGAAGCTTTCTTT.

The CDR3 sequence: CASRLQGAGEQYF. CDR3 DNA sequence: TGTGCCAGCAGGCTCCAGGGGGCAGGGGAGCAGTACTTC. J is TRBJ2-7 and V is TRBV5-6, with TRBD1 matching over 8 bases. With V trimmed by 5 bases and J by 7 bases, 8 bases remained unmatched. Germline V lookup: CDR1 SGHDT, CDR2 YYEEEE. There are 13 residues in the CDR3.

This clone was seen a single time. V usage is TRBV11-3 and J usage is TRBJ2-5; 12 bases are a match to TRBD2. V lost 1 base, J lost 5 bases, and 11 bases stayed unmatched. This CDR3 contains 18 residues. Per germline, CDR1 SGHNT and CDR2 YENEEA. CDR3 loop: CASSLARLAGGARETQYF. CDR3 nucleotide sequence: TGTGCCAGCAGCTTAGCGCGCCTAGCGGGGGGGGCCCGGGAGACCCAGTACTTC.

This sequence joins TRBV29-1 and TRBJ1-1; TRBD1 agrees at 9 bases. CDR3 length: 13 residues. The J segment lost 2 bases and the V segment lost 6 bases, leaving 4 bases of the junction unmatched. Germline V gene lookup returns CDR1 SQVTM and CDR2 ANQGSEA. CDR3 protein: CSVATGGNTEAFF. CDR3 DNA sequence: TGCAGCGTGGCGACAGGGGGAAACACTGAAGCTTTCTTT.

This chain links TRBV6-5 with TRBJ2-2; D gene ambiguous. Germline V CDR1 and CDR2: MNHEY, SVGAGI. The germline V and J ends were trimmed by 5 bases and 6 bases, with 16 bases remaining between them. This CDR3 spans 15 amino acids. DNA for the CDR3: TGTGCCAGCAGTCGAGCCCATTCTGTTCCCGGGGAGCTGTTTTTT. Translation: CASSRAHSVPGELFF.

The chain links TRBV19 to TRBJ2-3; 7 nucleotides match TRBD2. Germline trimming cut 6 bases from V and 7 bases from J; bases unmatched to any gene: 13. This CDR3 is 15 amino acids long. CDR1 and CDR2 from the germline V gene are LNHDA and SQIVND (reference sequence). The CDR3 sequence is CASSPGGSITNTQYF. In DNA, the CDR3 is TGTGCCAGTAGCCCCGGCGGGAGTATTACAAATACGCAGTATTTT.